This T cell receptor (beta chain) was recorded in a study of glioma-infiltrating T cells. This clonotype was found many times. Trimming removed 0 bases from V and 6 bases from J, with 19 bases in between. The CDR3 runs 17 residues. Germline-derived CDR1 and CDR2 are LGHNA and YNFKEQ. Amplification of TCR alpha and beta CDR3 regions from RNA used iRepertoire nested multiplex PCR. For one-step reverse transcription and amplification, about 85-400 ng of tissue mRNA or PBMC total RNA was used. TCRdb passed the multiplex PCR reads through MiXCR, listing each CDR3 protein once. The table records about 130,000 distinct CDR3 sequences, 23% of them present only once.

The chain employs TRBV4-2 and TRBJ2-3; D gene uncertain. The sample comprised glioma tissue, nonneoplastic brain tissue, or PBMCs (not recorded which). This receptor was taken from a human donor with low-grade glioma or glioblastoma, undergoing nonglioma brain surgery, or in good health (not recorded which). Here the CDR3 reads CASSQDYRQLAVDTQYF. CDR3 nucleotides: TGTGCCAGCAGCCAAGATTATCGGCAGTTAGCCGTGGATACGCAGTATTTT.